The 6 T cell receptor beta chains below all came from one sample that was sequenced in a study of blood T cell repertoires in COVID-19. Sequenced by immunoSEQ multiplex PCR; TCRdb stores in-frame clones only, minus some. The data show a few hundred thousand clones, around 84% seen once. Material: peripheral blood. All receptors derive from a man aged 55 to 69 with acute or convalescent COVID-19.

This clone was seen a single time. The chain has TRBV5-3 and TRBJ2-7, with 9 bases fitting TRBD1. TRBV5-3 is placed among ORFs of uncertain function. J lost 4 bases, V lost 1 base, and 12 bases had no gene match. The CDR3 runs 17 residues. The CDR3 bases are TGTGCCAGAAGCTTGAATAGCGGACAGGGGTCATTTTACGAGCAGTACTTC. Translation: CARSLNSGQGSFYEQYF.

V is TRBV7-8 and J is TRBJ2-5, with 16 positions matching TRBD2. The CDR3 is 19 amino acids. Losses at the gene ends were 8 bases for V and 1 base for J; bases not matched to a gene: 13. Germline V gene lookup returns CDR1 SGHVS and CDR2 FQNEAQ. CDR3 loop: CASLDGTSGGVQIQETQYF. CDR3 bases: TGTGCCAGCCTTGATGGGACTAGCGGGGGGGTACAGATCCAAGAGACCCAGTACTTC.

J is TRBJ1-2 and V is TRBV12-5; TRBD1 matches 7 bases. Germline-derived CDR1 and CDR2 are LGHNT and FRNRAP. V was clipped by 4 bases and J by 7 bases; unmatched bases: 9. This CDR3 is built from 14 residues. The CDR3 DNA reads as TGTGCTAGTGGTTCACAGGGGCGAGAAGCTGGCTACACCTTC. Protein sequence: CASGSQGREAGYTF.

V and J are TRBV11-2 and TRBJ1-2, with D possibly matching TRBD1 (5 bases). Trimming stripped 4 bases from V and 2 bases from J, with 11 bases between. The CDR3 totals 14 residues. Germline V gene data show CDR1 as SGHAT and CDR2 as FQNNGV. The CDR3 protein is CASSSGGGNYGYTF. The CDR3 DNA reads TGTGCCAGCAGCTCCGGGGGAGGGAACTATGGCTACACCTTC. Variable domain in full (rest from reference TRBV11-2 and TRBJ1-2): EAGVAQSPRYKIIEKRQSVAFWCNPISGHATLYWYQQILGQGPKLLIQFQNNGVVDDSQLPKDRFSAERLKGVDSTLKIQPAKLEDSAVYLCASSSGGGNYGYTFGSGTRLTVV.

V usage is TRBV11-3 and J usage is TRBJ1-1, with D possibly TRBD1 on 6 matching bases. The CDR3 totals 16 residues. Deletions cut 1 base from V and 1 base from J, with 13 bases between. Germline V CDR1 and CDR2: SGHNT, YENEEA. CDR3 coding DNA: TGTGCCAGCAGCTTAGGGGGGGGGCGCCCGAACACTGAAGCTTTCTTT. Translation gives CASSLGGGRPNTEAFF.

This sequence joins TRBV29-1 and TRBJ2-7; TRBD1 agrees at 10 bases. Per the germline V gene, CDR1 is SQVTM and CDR2 is ANQGSEA. The V and J ends lost 4 bases and 5 bases, in that order; junction bases with no gene match: 8. CDR3 length equals 14 residues. The CDR3 region has the DNA TGCAGCGTTGGGTCGGGACAGGGGATCCACGAGCAGTACTTC. It is translated as CSVGSGQGIHEQYF.